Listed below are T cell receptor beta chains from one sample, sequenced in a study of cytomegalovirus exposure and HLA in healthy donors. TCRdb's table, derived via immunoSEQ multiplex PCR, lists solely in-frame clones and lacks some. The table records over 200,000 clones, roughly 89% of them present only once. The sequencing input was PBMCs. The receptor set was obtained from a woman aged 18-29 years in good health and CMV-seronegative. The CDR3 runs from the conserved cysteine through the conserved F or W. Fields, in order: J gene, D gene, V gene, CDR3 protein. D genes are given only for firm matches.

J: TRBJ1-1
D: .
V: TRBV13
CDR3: CASSSPGFSTEAFF

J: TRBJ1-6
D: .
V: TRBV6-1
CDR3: CASSGGQGSSYNSPLHF

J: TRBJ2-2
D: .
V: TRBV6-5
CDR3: CASSYLAQNTGELFF

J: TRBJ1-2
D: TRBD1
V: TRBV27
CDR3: CASSPDRGQLGYTF

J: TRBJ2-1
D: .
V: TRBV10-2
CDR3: CASAGGDGGNEQFF

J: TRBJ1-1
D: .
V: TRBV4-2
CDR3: CASSQTDRRGTEAFF

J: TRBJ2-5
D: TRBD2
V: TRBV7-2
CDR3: CASSRHLSGSLETQYF

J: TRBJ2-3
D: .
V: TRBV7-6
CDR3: CASSQSTDTQYF

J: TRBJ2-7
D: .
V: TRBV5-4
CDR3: CASSFFQARNYEQYF

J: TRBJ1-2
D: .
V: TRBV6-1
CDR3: CASSEGTAINYGYTF

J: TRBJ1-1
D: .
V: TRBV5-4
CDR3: CASSWVGGVTEAFF

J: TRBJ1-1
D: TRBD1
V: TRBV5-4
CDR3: CASSLFLGDSSTTEAFF

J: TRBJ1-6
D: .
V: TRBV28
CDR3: CASSFPRDYNSPLHF

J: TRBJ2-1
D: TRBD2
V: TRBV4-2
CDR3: CASSQVGTSGLGNEQFF

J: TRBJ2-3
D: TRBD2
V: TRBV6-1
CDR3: CASRETSASTDTQYF

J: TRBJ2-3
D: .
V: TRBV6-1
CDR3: CASRGKWGDNTQYF

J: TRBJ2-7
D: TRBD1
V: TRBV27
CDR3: CASSFGTGASYEQYF

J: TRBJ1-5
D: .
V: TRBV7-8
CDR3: CASSLARHQPQHF

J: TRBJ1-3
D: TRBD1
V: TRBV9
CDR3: CASSVNPPEGAGNTIYF

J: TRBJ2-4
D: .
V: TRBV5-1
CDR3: CASRFHRGDLAKNIQYF

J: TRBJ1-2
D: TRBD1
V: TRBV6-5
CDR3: CASSSRQGASTF

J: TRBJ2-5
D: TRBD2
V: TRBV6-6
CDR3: CASRVTSGGRETQYF

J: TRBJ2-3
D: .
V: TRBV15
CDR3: CATSSPSSTDTQYF

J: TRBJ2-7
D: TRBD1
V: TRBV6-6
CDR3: CASTTGGNNFYEQYF

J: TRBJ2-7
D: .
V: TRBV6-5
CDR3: CASSVGREVSYEQYF

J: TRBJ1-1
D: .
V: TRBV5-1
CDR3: CASSPTQGYTEAFF

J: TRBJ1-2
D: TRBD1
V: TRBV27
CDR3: CASSLWTGRSYTF

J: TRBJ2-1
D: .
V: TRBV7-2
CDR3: CASSLVGSSYNEQFF

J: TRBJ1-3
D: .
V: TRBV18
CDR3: CASSPLNRPLGGNTIYF

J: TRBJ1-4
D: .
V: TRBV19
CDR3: CASSRGLLRDGDEKLFF

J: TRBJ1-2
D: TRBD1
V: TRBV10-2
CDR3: CASSVRDRVYGYTF

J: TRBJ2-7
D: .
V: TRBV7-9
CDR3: CASSLEQGAYEQYF

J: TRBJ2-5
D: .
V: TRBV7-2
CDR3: CASSLRQEETQYF